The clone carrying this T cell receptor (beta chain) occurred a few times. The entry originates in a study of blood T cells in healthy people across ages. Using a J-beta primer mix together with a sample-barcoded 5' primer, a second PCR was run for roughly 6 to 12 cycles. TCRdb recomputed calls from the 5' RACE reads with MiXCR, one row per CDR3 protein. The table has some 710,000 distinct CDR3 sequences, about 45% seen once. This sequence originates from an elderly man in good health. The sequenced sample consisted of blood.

The CDR3 nucleotides read TGTGCCAGTAGTAGAGGACCATCCCAAGAGACCCAGTACTTC. Translating it yields CASSRGPSQETQYF. V usage is TRBV25-1 and J usage is TRBJ2-5; D gene ambiguous. V was clipped by 9 bases and J by 1 base, with 15 bases between them. CDR3 size: 14 residues. Germline V gives CDR1 MGHDK, CDR2 SYGVNS.